This T cell receptor beta chain was sequenced for a study of T cell responses to AZD1222 COVID-19 vaccine. Overall study: Pooling of second doses given at about 4 or about 12 weeks was done. Study-wide results and caveats: Clonal diversity was possibly underestimated, and white British individuals and females predominated among donors. Seropositivity was recorded at baseline in only a handful of AZD1222 recipients.

The assay was immunoSEQ multiplex PCR, and TCRdb's table has in-frame clones only and misses some. The table shows some 130,000 clones, with about 91% occurring only once. Concerning this clone itself: Its antigen is as yet unknown.

The sample here was peripheral blood, taken on day 0 of AZD1222 vaccination. The TCR originated in an adult in good health.

CDR3 in amino acids: CASSPGVVDSPLHF. The CDR3, as DNA: TGCGCCAGCAGCCCGGGGGTCGTCGATTCACCCCTCCACTTT. This chain joins TRBV5-1 and TRBJ1-6, with D maybe TRBD1 (5 bases). The CDR3 is 14 residues long. V shed 4 bases and J shed 8 bases, with 13 bases lying between them. CDR1 and CDR2 (germline): SGHRS, YFSETQ.